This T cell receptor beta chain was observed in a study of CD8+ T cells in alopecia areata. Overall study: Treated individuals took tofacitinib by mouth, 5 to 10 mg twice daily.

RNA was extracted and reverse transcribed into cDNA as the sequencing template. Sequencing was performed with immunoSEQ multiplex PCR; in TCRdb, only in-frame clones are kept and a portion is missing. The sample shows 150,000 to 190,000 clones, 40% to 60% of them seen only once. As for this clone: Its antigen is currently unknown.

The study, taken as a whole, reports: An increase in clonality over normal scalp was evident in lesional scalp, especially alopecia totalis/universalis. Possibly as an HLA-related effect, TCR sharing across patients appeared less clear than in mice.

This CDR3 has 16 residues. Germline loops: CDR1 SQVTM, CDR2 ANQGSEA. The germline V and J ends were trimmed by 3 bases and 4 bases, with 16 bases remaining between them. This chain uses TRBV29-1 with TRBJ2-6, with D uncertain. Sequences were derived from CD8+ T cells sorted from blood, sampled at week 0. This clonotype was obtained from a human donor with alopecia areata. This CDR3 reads CSVEFRQKKGANVLTF. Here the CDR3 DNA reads TGCAGCGTTGAGTTCCGTCAAAAAAAGGGGGCCAACGTCCTGACTTTC.